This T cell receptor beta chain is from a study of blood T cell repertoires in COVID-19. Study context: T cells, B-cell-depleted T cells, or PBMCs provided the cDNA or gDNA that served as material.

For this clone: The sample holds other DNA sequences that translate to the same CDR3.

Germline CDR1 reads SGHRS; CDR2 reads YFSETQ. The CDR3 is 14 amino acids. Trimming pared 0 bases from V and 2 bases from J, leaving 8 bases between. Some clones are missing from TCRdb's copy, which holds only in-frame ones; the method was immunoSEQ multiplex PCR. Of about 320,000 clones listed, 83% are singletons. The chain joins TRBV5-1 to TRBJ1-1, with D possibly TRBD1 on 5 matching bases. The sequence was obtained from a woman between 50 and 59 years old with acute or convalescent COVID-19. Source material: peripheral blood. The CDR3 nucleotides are TGCGCCAGCAGCTTGGAAACAGGTAACACTGAAGCTTTCTTT. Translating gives CASSLETGNTEAFF.